This T cell receptor (beta chain) stems from a study of monozygotic twins with inflammatory bowel disease. General study results and limits: No detectable difference in repertoire similarity separated concordant from discordant twins, possibly as a result of limited power.

TCRdb re-analyzed the 5' RACE reads; it lists each CDR3 protein once, without DNA. The sample holds roughly 200,000 distinct CDR3 sequences. Of note for this clonotype: Its antigen is not identified.

The length of the CDR3 is 15 residues. In germline, CDR1 is MNHNS, CDR2 SASEGT. This chain uses TRBV6-1 with TRBJ2-1; TCRdb proposes TRBD2, but this gene call is untestable without DNA. The sequence derives from a human donor with ulcerative colitis or Crohn's disease, or a healthy co-twin of an affected twin (not recorded which). Source material: blood. CDR3 sequence: CASRREWGSYNEQFF.